This section outlines one T cell receptor (beta chain) sequence together with its context. Its antigen remains undetermined. No much larger clone exists at a distance of one base, and base qualities are not known. The receptor library was made with the immunoSEQ multiplex PCR assay. For the multiplex PCR, a mixture combining 60 forward primers for TCR Vbeta segments and 13 reverse primers for TCR Jbeta segments was used. The CDR3 region of rearranged TCR beta genes was amplified from genomic DNA with a multiplex PCR assay. The amplified TCR beta libraries were sequenced on the Illumina HiSeq System as 87-base-pair reads. The authors' analysis ran thus. In a later analysis, some 80 million unique TCR beta chains were counted across the roughly 610 repertoires, and some 10 million of these chains were shared by at least two donors. Raw reads were error-corrected and collapsed into unique sequences with a nearest-neighbor algorithm that merged closely related sequences to remove PCR and sequencing errors. To assign V, D and J gene segments, CDR3 sequences were aligned to IMGT reference sequences. For a sequence to be retained, a match of at least six nucleotides to both a V gene segment and a J gene segment was required. Rearrangements were classified as productive when the CDR3 lacked stop codons and remained in frame with V and J, and all other rearrangements were classified as non-productive. Following IMGT convention, CDR3 was defined as the stretch from the second conserved V-encoded cysteine to the conserved J-encoded phenylalanine. Sequences without an unambiguous match to a single V gene segment were excluded from the earlier analysis of almost 600 of the donors. In an earlier analysis of approximately 500 of the donors, a V segment was called functional when productive rearrangements were above 56.7%, and segregating when the standard deviation between donors exceeded 5%. A statistical classification framework was built to diagnose cytomegalovirus status from the catalog of TCR beta chain sequences. A later analysis assigned V and J genes by comparing TCR nucleotide sequences with IMGT/GENE-DB human TR gene sequences. The TCRdist pipeline was used in a later analysis to assign CDR3 sequences and most-parsimonious VDJ recombination scenarios. In a later analysis, each TCR beta chain was defined by its CDR3 amino acid sequence together with its V-gene family, and reads without a unique V-gene family were excluded. A later analysis removed nearly 600 highly shared, low-generation-probability nucleotide sequences to deal with suspected cross-contamination and a sequencing artifact. For each public chain, a later analysis derived a clonal expansion index from normalized ranks of inferred template counts within each repertoire. In a later analysis, generation probabilities were computed with a VDJ recombination model fitted to out-of-frame rearrangements, and the resulting probabilities were checked against IGoR. In a later analysis, TCR-TCR, TCR-HLA and TCR-CMV co-occurrence was scored with hypergeometric tests, and a repertoire-size bias correction was applied to TCR pairs. False discovery rates were estimated in a later analysis by permuting HLA or CMV assignments 20 times. In a later analysis, co-occurring TCRs were grouped with DBSCAN, and TCRdist sequence similarity was added when clustering was performed within HLA-allele-positive subsets. For co-occurrence clustering, repertoires with fewer than 30,000 or more than 120,000 public chains were excluded, along with roughly 5 repertoires with anomalous nucleotide sharing. The source is immuneACCESS, and TCRdb retained only in-frame sequences with V and J called. Part of the clones is not carried over; for the studies checked, unresolved V genes explain less than half of this, and the remainder is unexplained. D and trimming were read from the DNA, whereas the V and J calls and clone size are those reported in that table. The sample table contains roughly 110,000 clones; only one count was recorded for 73% of them. The leading ten clones occupy 7.5% to 9% of the sample.

The sample comes from a study of cytomegalovirus exposure and HLA in healthy donors (dated by TCRdb to between 2016 and 2019). For the study in its entirety: According to an earlier analysis of several hundred of the donors, about 179 million T cells yielded some 110 million unique TCR beta sequences and approximately 280 Gb of sequence data. In an earlier analysis of 587 of the donors, high-throughput TCR beta sequencing was used to judge whether each TCR beta V gene segment behaved as functional or pseudogenic. Besides the first cohort of approximately 670 subjects, a separate validation cohort made up of 120 different subjects was used. In a later genetic analysis, genome-wide SNP genotypes for about 65% of the 666 donors were used, and that subset was treated as a discovery cohort. To predict cytomegalovirus infection status, the study combined high-throughput TCR immunosequencing, statistical association of individual TCRs with disease status, and machine learning. Donor age, sex, ethnicity and CMV serostatus were collected together with the repertoire data. The number of donors typed differed by locus, with 629-630 for A, B, C, DRB1 and DQB1, roughly 520 for DQA1, about 610 for DPA1, and roughly 450 for DPB1. A later analysis re-examined previously published TCR beta repertoires from more than 650 donors and added high-resolution HLA genotyping to investigate patterns of TCR occurrence. Of the 398 genotyped donors, approximately 81% were placed in the genetic ancestry cluster associated with self-reported Caucasian donors. Rather than drawing on any new phenotypic data, the later analysis identified candidate immune exposures from TCR beta sequences and the way those sequences occurred across donors. Class I and class II HLA loci were covered by the typing at four-digit resolution. Roughly five DR-DQ haplotypes were handled as single units for association and clustering because linkage in the cohort was strong. All discovery cohort repertoires had been generated using a single sequencing platform. On average, about 240,000 unique TCR beta nucleotide sequences were sequenced per donor among some 430 genotyped donors of the cohort, with around 19% of those sequences being non-productive. About 320 gigabases of sequencing data and around 87 million unique TCR sequences were included in an early release covering 500 to 750 HLA-typed donors. The study aimed to test whether signatures of past pathogen exposure could be identified by cataloging public T cell receptors. The T cell repertoires of under 700 subjects were profiled by immunosequencing and related to cytomegalovirus serostatus.

The cohort was made up of about 670 healthy bone marrow donors. All cohort members were sampled while nominally healthy, although unrecorded immune exposures were likely present. The donor tested CMV seronegative, placing the donor among the roughly 400 seronegative members of the cohort. A peripheral blood sample was collected from each donor, and TCR beta sequencing was performed on peripheral blood mononuclear cells. The Qiagen DNeasy Blood Extraction Kit was used to extract genomic DNA from the blood cell samples. What the research found in general, with its limitations: In a later analysis, HLA-associated TCR beta chains showed more clonal expansion and lower generation probabilities than non-associated chains that were equally common. A further reported finding was that TCR beta sequences accurately predicted the HLA-A and HLA-B alleles for most subjects in the first cohort. According to a later genetic analysis, donors in an Asian-associated ancestry cluster had fewer N-insertions in productive TCRs than the roughly 660-donor mean. In both the original and validation cohorts, the classifier was reported to diagnose cytomegalovirus status with high specificity and sensitivity. Correlated functional status among segregating V segments might reflect linkage disequilibrium, but an unknown experimental factor could not be ruled out. The only immune exposure information available for the cohort was CMV serostatus. The authors suggested that the approach could potentially be generalized to other disease states and immunological phenotypes. A later analysis found that most CMV-associated TCR beta chains appeared HLA-restricted, with HLA associations seemingly driven largely by CMV exposure. While some public TCRs were present in many individuals, most TCR sequences turned up only very rarely across donors. In a later analysis, about 17,000 TCR beta sequences were associated with specific HLA alleles at a false discovery rate of 0.05. The study listed 150 to 200 TCR beta chains as associated with cytomegalovirus. A cluster of highly shared sequence variants was judged likely to represent a technical artifact of the sequencing pipeline. A later analysis reported that several top co-occurrence clusters appeared linked to parvovirus B19, influenza, CMV and Epstein-Barr virus. Some IMGT-functional V segments, including TRBV6-2 and TRBV6-3, could not be distinguished by the 87-base-pair reads and were therefore excluded. An earlier analysis of several hundred of the donors showed that most TCR beta V segments appeared in productive rearrangements either about 87% or about 30% of the time, which broadly matched IMGT annotations. The cohort was sequenced for TCR beta chains only, and without alpha or paired-chain data the features that could be detected were limited. About 17 rarely observed V segments, including chromosome 9 orphons, were excluded from the earlier analysis of a few hundred of the donors because counts were too low. In a later analysis, the rate of TCR association differed among HLA loci, with DRB1 alleles having the most associated TCRs and HLA-C alleles having the fewest. An association between a missense DCLRE1C variant and V-gene and J-gene trimming of TCR beta chains was found in a later genetic analysis and replicated in an independent cohort. Assigning TCR associations to individual alleles was difficult when HLA alleles, especially DR and DQ, strongly co-occurred. The presence/absence analyses assumed that sequencing depth was roughly uniform across donors, and that assumption may not be true. A few of the identified cytomegalovirus-associated TCR beta chains were confirmed in vitro to be specific for cytomegalovirus antigens. Because HLA typing was missing for some donors at each locus, association tests included only the typed subset.

Here V drops 5 bases and J drops 4 bases, and the junction holds 13 bases not matched to any gene. CDR1 and CDR2 (SGHTA, FQGNSA) derive from the germline V gene. From its cysteine to its phenylalanine, the CDR3 spans 17 amino acids. The DNA shown is the 51-base CDR3, in frame from base 1. This chain is built from TRBV7-2 and TRBJ2-1; the central 8 bases match TRBD2. The sample comprised PBMCs. This TCR came from a man aged 30 to 39 in good health and CMV-seronegative. The DNA is TGTGCCAGCAGCCCGCTGGTCGGGGGGGGGAGGTACAATGAGCAGTTCTTC. It translates to CASSPLVGGGRYNEQFF.